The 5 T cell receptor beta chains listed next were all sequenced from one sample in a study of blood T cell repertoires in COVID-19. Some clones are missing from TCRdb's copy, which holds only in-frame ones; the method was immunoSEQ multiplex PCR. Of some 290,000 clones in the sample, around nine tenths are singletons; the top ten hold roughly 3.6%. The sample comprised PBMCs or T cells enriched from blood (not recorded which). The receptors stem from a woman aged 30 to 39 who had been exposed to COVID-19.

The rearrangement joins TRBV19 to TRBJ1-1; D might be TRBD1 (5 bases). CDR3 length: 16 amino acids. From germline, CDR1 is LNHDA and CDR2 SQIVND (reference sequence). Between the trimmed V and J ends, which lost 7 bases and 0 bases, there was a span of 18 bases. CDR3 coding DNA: TGTGCCAGTATAGCCCCTAGGAGGGGAATGAACACTGAAGCTTTCTTT. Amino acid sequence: CASIAPRRGMNTEAFF.

The CDR3 reads CASSSTWKGQPQHF. For the CDR3, the DNA is TGTGCCAGCAGCTCGACATGGAAGGGGCAGCCCCAGCATTTT. The genes are TRBV7-2 and TRBJ1-5, with TRBD1 as a possible D gene (5 bases). This CDR3 has 14 amino acids. Trimming took off 4 bases at V and 7 bases at J, with 14 bases between the two ends. The V gene's germline CDR1 is SGHTA and CDR2 FQGNSA.

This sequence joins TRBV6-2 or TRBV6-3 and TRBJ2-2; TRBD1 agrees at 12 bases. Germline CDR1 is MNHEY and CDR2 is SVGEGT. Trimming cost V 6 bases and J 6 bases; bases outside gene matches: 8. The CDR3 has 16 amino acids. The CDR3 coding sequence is TGTGCCAGCAGCCCATGGGGACAGGGGGCGTCCGGGGAGCTGTTTTTT. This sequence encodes CASSPWGQGASGELFF.

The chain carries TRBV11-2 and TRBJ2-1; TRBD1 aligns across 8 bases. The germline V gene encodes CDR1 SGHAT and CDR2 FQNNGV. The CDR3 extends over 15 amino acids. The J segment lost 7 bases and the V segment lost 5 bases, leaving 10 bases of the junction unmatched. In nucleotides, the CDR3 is TGTGCCAGCAGCCCAGGACAGGGTAATTGGAATGAGCAGTTCTTC. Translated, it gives CASSPGQGNWNEQFF.

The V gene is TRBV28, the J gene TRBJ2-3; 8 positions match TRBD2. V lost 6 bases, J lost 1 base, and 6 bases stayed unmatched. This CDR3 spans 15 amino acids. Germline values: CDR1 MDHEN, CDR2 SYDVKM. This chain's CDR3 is CASRQAGEGTDTQYF. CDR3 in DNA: TGTGCCAGCAGGCAAGCGGGGGAGGGCACAGATACGCAGTATTTT.